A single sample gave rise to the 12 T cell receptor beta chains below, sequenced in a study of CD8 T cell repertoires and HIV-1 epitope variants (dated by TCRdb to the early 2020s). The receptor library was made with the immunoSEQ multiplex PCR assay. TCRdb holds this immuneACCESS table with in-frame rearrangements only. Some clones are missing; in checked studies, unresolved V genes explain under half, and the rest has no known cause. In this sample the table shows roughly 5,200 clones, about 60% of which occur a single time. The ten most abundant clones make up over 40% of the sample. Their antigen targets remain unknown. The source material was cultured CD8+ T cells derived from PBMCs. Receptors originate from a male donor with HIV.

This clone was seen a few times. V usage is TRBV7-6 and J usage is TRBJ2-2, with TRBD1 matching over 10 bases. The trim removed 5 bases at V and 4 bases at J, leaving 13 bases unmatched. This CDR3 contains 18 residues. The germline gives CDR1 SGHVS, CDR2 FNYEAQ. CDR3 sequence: CASSASTGGGGSTGELFF. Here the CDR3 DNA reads TGTGCCAGCAGCGCATCGACAGGGGGCGGCGGTAGCACCGGGGAGCTGTTTTTT.

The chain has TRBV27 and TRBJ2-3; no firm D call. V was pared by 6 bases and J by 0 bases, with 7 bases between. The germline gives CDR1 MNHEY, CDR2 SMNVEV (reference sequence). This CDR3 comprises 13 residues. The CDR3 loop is CASSTWSTDTQYF. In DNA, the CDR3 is TGTGCCAGCAGCACCTGGAGCACAGATACGCAGTATTTT.

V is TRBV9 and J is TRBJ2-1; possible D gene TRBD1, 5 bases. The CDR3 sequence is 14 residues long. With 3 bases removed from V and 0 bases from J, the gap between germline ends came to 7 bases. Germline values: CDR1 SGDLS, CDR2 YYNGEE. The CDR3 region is CASSDDSSYNEQFF. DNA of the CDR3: TGTGCCAGCAGCGACGACAGCTCCTACAATGAGCAGTTCTTC.

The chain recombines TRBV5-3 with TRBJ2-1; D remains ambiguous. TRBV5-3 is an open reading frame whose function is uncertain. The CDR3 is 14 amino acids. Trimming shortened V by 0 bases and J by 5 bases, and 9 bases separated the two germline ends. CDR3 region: CARSLGAAHNEQFF. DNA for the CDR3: TGTGCCAGAAGCTTGGGCGCCGCTCACAATGAGCAGTTCTTC.

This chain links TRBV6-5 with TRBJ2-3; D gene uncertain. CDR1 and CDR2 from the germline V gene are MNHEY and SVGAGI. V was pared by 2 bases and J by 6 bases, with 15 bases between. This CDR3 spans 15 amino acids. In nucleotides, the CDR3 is TGTGCCAGCAGTTACCGTCGTCAGTTGGGGGATACGCAGTATTTT. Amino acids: CASSYRRQLGDTQYF.

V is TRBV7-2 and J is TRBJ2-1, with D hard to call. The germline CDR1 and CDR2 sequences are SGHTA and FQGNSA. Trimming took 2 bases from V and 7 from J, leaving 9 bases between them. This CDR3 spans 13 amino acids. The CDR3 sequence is CASSLQPRNEQFF. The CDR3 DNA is TGTGCCAGCAGCTTACAACCACGGAATGAGCAGTTCTTC.

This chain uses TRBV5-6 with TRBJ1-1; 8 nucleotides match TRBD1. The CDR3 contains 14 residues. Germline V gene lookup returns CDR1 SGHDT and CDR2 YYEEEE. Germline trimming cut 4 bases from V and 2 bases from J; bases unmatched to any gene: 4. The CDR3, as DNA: TGTGCCAGCAGCCGCACAGGGGGAAACACTGAAGCTTTCTTT. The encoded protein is CASSRTGGNTEAFF.

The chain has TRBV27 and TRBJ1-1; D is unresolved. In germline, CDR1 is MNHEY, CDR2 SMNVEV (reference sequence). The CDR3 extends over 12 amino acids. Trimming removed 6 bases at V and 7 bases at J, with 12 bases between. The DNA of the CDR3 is TGTGCCAGCAGCCCTGCCGGCGGTGAAGCTTTCTTT. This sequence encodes CASSPAGGEAFF.

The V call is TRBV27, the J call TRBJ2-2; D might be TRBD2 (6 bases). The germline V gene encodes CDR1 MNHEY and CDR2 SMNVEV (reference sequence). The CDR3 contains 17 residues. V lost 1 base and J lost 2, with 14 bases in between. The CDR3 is CASSLFSGGVNTGELFF. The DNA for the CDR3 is TGTGCCAGCAGTTTATTCTCGGGCGGGGTCAACACCGGGGAGCTGTTTTTT.

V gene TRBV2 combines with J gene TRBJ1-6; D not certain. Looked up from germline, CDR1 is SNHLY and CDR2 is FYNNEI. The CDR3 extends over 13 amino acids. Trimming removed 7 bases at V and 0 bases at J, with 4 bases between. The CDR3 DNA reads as TGTGCCAGCAAAAGCTCCTATAATTCACCCCTCCACTTT. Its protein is CASKSSYNSPLHF. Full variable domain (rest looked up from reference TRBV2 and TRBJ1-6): EPEVTQTPSHQVTQMGQEVILRCVPISNHLYFYWYRQILGQKVEFLVSFYNNEISEKSEIFDDQFSVERPDGSNFTLKIRSTKLEDSAMYFCASKSSYNSPLHFGNGTRLTVT.

The CDR3 reads CATSRDRSPNQPQHF. CDR3 nucleotide sequence: TGTGCCACCAGCAGAGATCGGAGTCCCAATCAGCCCCAGCATTTT. The chain has TRBV15 and TRBJ1-5; unclear D gene. Deletions cut 0 bases from V and 3 bases from J, with 9 bases between. The CDR3 length is 15 residues. Germline V CDR1 and CDR2: LNHNV, YYDKDF (reference sequence).

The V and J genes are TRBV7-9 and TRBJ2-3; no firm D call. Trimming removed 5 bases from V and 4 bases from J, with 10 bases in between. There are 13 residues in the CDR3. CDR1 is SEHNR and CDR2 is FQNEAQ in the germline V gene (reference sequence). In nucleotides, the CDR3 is TGTGCCAGCAGCCCCAGAGGTCCAGATACGCAGTATTTT. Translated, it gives CASSPRGPDTQYF.